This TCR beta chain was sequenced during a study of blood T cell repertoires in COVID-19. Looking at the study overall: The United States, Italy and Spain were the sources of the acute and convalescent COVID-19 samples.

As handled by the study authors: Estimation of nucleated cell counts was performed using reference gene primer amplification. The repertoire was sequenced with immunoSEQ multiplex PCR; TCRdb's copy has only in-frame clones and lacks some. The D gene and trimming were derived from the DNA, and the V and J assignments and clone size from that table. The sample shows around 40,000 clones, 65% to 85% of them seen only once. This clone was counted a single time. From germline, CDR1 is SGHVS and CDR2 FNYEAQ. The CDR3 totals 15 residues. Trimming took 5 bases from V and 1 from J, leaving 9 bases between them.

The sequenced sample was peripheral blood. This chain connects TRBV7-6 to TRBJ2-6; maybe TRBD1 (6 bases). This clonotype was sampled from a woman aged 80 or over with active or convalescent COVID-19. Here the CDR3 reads CASSLGQSGANVLTF. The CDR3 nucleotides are TGTGCCAGCAGCCTCGGACAGTCTGGGGCCAACGTCCTGACTTTC. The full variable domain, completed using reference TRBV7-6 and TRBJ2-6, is GAGVSQSPRYKVTKRGQDVALRCDPISGHVSLYWYRQALGQGPEFLTYFNYEAQQDKSGLPNDRFSAERPEGSISTLTIQRTEQRDSAMYRCASSLGQSGANVLTFGAGSRLTVL.